What follows are 15 T cell receptor beta chains derived from one specimen sequenced in a study of blood T cells in healthy people across ages. Alongside a J-beta primer mix, a sample-barcoded 5' primer served in a second PCR lasting about 7 to 12 cycles. TCRdb re-called the 5' RACE reads with MiXCR, one entry per CDR3 protein. The sample lists about 930,000 distinct CDR3 sequences, 25% to 30% occurring once. These data are also associated with another study on T cells of mothers and their children.

The source material was blood. The receptors derive from a woman in her forties in good health.

This clonotype showed up many times. CDR3 sequence (DNA): TGTGCCAGCAGCCTGCGTGGGGCGGGGCGACAGGGCAATGAGCAGTTCTTC. It specifies CASSLRGAGRQGNEQFF. The chain is built from TRBV2 and TRBJ2-1; a weak D match, TRBD1 (7 bases). The CDR3 loop spans 17 amino acids. Germline CDR1 and CDR2: SNHLY and FYNNEI. The V end was cut by 6 bases, the J end by 6 bases, with 24 bases between. Variable domain in full (rest from reference TRBV2 and TRBJ2-1): EPEVTQTPSHQVTQMGQEVILRCVPISNHLYFYWYRQILGQKVEFLVSFYNNEISEKSEIFDDQFSVERPDGSNFTLKIRSTKLEDSAMYFCASSLRGAGRQGNEQFFGPGTRLTVL.

This clonotype showed up just a few times. The chain employs TRBV3-1 and TRBJ2-4; 8 bases map to TRBD1. Trimming took 4 bases from V and 1 from J; bases not matched to a gene: 9. The germline V gene encodes CDR1 LGHDT and CDR2 YNNKEL (reference sequence). The CDR3 is 17 amino acids. CDR3 bases: TGTGCCAGCAGCCCCGCCCCAGGGGGCTTGGCCAAAAACATTCAGTACTTC. As protein: CASSPAPGGLAKNIQYF.

The chain links TRBV28 to TRBJ2-3; TRBD2 agrees at 8 bases. V gave up 7 bases and J gave up 3 bases; unmatched junction bases: 9. The germline V gene has CDR1 MDHEN and CDR2 SYDVKM. The CDR3 runs 15 residues. The CDR3 region has the DNA TGTGCCAGCAATGAGTCCGGCGGGAGGACAGATACGCAGTATTTT. Its protein is CASNESGGRTDTQYF.

The chain recombines TRBV7-2 with TRBJ2-1, with unresolved D. The CDR3 spans 15 residues. Germline assignment: CDR1 SGHTA and CDR2 FQGNSA. V was shortened by 1 base and J by 10 bases, with 17 bases between the two germline ends. CDR3 residues: CASSLDPGPYYEQFF. The CDR3 DNA is TGTGCCAGCAGCTTAGATCCCGGTCCATACTACGAGCAGTTCTTC.

As regards this clonotype: One end of the junction is discordant with germline, which a read error may explain. The rearrangement uses TRBV24-1 and TRBJ2-5, with 7 bases identical to TRBD1. Germline V gene sequence: CDR1 KGHDR, CDR2 SFDVKD. This CDR3 has 15 amino acids. CDR3 in DNA: TGTGTCACCAGTGTCCCAGGGACAGAACAAGAGACCCAGTACTTC. Encoded protein: CVTSVPGTEQETQYF.

This clonotype came up a few times. V and J are TRBV7-9 and TRBJ2-5; D is unclear. The CDR3 has 13 residues. Germline CDR1 and CDR2: SEHNR and FQNEAQ (reference sequence). With 0 bases removed from V and 3 bases from J, the gap between germline ends came to 5 bases. The DNA of the CDR3 is TGTGCCAGCAGCTTAGCAGAAAAAGAGACCCAGTACTTC. Protein: CASSLAEKETQYF.

The J gene is TRBJ2-7, the V gene TRBV28; D may be TRBD1 (5 bases). The CDR3 is made up of 15 amino acids. V lost 5 bases to trimming and J lost 7 bases, with 21 bases between them. Germline V gene data show CDR1 as MDHEN and CDR2 as SYDVKM. The CDR3 DNA is TGTGCCAGCAGTCCCCGGGCAGCCCCAGGGCATGAGCAGTACTTC. Encoded protein: CASSPRAAPGHEQYF.

This sequence joins TRBV11-2 and TRBJ2-1; 7 bases fit TRBD1. CDR1 SGHAT and CDR2 FQNNGV come from the germline V gene. The V segment lost 8 bases and the J segment 5 bases; nucleotides outside the gene matches: 15. The CDR3 has 16 amino acids. As DNA, the CDR3 is TGTGCCAGCGGCGAAAGGACAGGTAATATGGACAATGAGCAGTTCTTC. Amino acid sequence: CASGERTGNMDNEQFF.

A note on this clonotype: This may be a read error: a much more frequent sequence differs by one nucleotide. The chain carries TRBV6-2 or TRBV6-3 and TRBJ1-2, with 10 positions matching TRBD1. This CDR3 region has 17 residues. Germline V gene data show CDR1 as MNHEY and CDR2 as SVGEGT. The CDR3 DNA sequence: TGTGCCAGCAGGGGACAGGGGCCGGACCCAACGAAATATGGCTGCACCTTC. This sequence encodes CASRGQGPDPTKYGCTF.

Points on this clonotype: This may be a read error: a much more frequent sequence differs by one nucleotide. The V and J genes are TRBV5-1 and TRBJ2-5, with D unclear. CDR3 length equals 13 residues. Trimming stripped 1 base from V and 11 bases from J, with 15 bases between. CDR1 is SGHRS, CDR2 YFSETQ, per germline. CDR3 sequence: CASSLFKGYGQYF. For the CDR3, the DNA is TGCGCCAGCAGCTTGTTTAAAGGCTACGGGCAGTACTTC.

The chain employs TRBV7-9 and TRBJ1-2; 7 nucleotides line up with TRBD1. This CDR3 is built from 15 residues. Germline V gene sequence: CDR1 SEHNR, CDR2 FQNEAQ (reference sequence). V lost 4 bases, J lost 4 bases, and 9 bases stayed unmatched. CDR3 DNA: TGTGCCAGCAGCTCTGTGACAGGGACCATCTATGGCTACACCTTC. Translating it yields CASSSVTGTIYGYTF.

Concerning this clonotype: Being one base from a much bigger clone, this may be a read error. The rearrangement links TRBV20-1 to TRBJ2-1; D tentatively reads TRBD1 or TRBD2 (6 bases each). The germline CDR1 and CDR2 sequences are DFQATT and SNEGSKA (reference sequence). V shed 1 base and J shed 13 bases, with 20 bases lying between them. The length of the CDR3 is 14 residues. CDR3 residues: CSARALAGGETQFF. The CDR3 DNA follows: TGCAGTGCTAGAGCACTAGCTGGGGGCGAGACCCAGTTCTTC.

CDR3 in DNA: TGCGCCAGCAGCTTCTACAACACCGGGGAGCTGTTTTTT. This sequence encodes CASSFYNTGELFF. The gene calls are TRBV5-1 and TRBJ2-2, with no clear D. Trimming pared 2 bases from V and 2 bases from J, leaving 4 bases between. The CDR3 spans 13 residues. In germline, CDR1 is SGHRS, CDR2 YFSETQ.

This clonotype occurred a few times. The genes are TRBV4-3 and TRBJ2-7; tentative D call: TRBD1 (6 bases). The germline V gene has CDR1 LGHNA and CDR2 YSLEER. This CDR3 comprises 14 residues. Trimming removed 4 bases from V and 1 base from J, with 11 bases in between. Here the CDR3 DNA reads TGCGCCAGCAGCCGGGTAACAGGGTCCTACGAGCAGTACTTC. Amino acids: CASSRVTGSYEQYF.

This clonotype was observed a handful of times. The chain uses TRBV29-1 and TRBJ2-7; D tentatively reads TRBD1 or TRBD2 (5 bases each). The CDR3 runs to 14 residues. Germline V lookup: CDR1 SQVTM, CDR2 ANQGSEA. V was shortened by 4 bases and J by 2 bases, with 15 bases between the two germline ends. The CDR3 spells CSVVGDGDAYEQYF. The CDR3 DNA reads as TGCAGCGTTGTGGGGGATGGGGACGCCTACGAGCAGTACTTC.